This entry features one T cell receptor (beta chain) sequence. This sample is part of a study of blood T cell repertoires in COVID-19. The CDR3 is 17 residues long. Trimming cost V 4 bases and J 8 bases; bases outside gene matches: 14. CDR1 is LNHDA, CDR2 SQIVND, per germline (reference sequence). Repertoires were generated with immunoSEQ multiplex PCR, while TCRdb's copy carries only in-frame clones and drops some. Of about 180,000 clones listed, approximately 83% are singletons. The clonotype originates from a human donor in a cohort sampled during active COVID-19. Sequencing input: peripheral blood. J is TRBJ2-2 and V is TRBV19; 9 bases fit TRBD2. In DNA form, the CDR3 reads TGTGCCAGTAGTAAAAACGAGGGACTAGCCGTATCGGGGGAGCTGTTTTTT. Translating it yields CASSKNEGLAVSGELFF.